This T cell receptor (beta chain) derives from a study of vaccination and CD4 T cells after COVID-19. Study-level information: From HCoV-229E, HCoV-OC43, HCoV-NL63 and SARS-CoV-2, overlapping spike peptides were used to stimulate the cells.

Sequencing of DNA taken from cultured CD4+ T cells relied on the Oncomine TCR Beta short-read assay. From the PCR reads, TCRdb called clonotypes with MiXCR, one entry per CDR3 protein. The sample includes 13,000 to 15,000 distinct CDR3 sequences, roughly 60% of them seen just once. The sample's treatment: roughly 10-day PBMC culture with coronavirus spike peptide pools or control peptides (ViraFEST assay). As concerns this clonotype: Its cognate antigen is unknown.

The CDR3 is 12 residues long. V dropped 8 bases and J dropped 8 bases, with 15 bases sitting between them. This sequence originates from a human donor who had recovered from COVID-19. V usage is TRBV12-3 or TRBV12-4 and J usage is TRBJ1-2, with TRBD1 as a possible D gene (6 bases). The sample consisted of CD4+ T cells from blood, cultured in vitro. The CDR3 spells CASSVGGRGYTF. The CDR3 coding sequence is TGTGCCAGCTCGGTCGGGGGGCGCGGCTACACCTTC.